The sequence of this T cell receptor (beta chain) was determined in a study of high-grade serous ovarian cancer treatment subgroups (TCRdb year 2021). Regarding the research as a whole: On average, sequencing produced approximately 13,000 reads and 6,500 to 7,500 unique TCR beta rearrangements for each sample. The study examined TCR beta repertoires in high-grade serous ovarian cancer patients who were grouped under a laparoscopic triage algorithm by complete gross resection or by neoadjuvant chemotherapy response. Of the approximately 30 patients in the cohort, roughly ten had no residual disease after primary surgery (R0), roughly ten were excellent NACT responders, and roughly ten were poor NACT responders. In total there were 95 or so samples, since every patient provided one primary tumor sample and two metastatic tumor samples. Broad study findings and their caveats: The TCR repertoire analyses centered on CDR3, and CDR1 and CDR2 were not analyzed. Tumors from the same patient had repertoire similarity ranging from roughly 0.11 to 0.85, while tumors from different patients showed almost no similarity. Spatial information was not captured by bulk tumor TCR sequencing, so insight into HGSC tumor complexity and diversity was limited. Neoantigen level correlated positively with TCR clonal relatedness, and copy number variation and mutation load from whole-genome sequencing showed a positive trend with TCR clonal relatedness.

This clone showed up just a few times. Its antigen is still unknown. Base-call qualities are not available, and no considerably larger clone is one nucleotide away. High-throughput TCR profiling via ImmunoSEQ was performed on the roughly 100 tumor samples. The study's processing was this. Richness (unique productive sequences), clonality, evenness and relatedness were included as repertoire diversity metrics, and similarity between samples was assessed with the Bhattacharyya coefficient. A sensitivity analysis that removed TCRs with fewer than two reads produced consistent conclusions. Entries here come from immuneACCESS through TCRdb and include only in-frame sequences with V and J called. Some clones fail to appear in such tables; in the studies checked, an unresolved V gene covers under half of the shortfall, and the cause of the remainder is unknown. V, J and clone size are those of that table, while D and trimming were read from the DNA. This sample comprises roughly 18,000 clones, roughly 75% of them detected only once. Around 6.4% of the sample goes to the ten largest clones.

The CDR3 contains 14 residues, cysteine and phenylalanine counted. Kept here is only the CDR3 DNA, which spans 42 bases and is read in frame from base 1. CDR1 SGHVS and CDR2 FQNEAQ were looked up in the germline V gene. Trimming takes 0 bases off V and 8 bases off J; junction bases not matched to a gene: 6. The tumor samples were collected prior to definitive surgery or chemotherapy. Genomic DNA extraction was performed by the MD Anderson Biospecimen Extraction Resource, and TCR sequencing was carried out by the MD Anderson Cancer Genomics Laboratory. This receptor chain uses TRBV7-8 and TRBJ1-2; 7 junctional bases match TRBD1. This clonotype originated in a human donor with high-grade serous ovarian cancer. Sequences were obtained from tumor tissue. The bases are TGTGCCAGCAGCTTAGCGGAGGGGGCGATAGGCTACACCTTC. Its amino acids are CASSLAEGAIGYTF.